Listed below are T cell receptor beta chains from one sample, sequenced in a study of regulatory T cells in long-lasting Graves disease. A single record per CDR3 protein comes from TCRdb applying MiXCR to the multiplex PCR reads. Of roughly 400,000 distinct CDR3 sequences detected, around 20% appear once; the ten largest clones hold roughly an eighth. The material was peripheral blood mononuclear cells (PBMCs), obtained when the disease was refractory, from a patient treated with antithyroid drugs. Receptor source: a female donor with Graves disease. Both conserved end residues are part of each CDR3. The D gene is left open where the match is weak. Expanded clones get a size class; other rows say once, few or many, or leave the size out.

j_call: TRBJ1-1
d_call: NA
v_call: TRBV10-3
clone_size: many
cdr3_aa: CAISDQLTGRNTEAFF
cdr3_nt: TGTGCCATCAGTGATCAATTAACGGGACGGAACACTGAAGCTTTCTTT

j_call: TRBJ1-1
d_call: NA
v_call: TRBV18
clone_size: NA
cdr3_aa: CASSPLLRDTEAFF
cdr3_nt: TGTGCCAGCTCACCTCTACTCCGGGACACTGAAGCTTTCTTT

j_call: TRBJ1-1
d_call: TRBD1
v_call: TRBV5-1
clone_size: NA
cdr3_aa: CASSSTGVETEAFF
cdr3_nt: TGCGCCAGCAGCTCGACAGGGGTAGAAACTGAAGCTTTCTTT

j_call: TRBJ2-6
d_call: NA
v_call: TRBV3-1
clone_size: many
cdr3_aa: CASSQYRGHSGANVLTF
cdr3_nt: TGTGCCAGCAGCCAATATCGGGGGCACTCTGGGGCCAACGTCCTGACTTTC

j_call: TRBJ1-1
d_call: NA
v_call: TRBV12-3/TRBV12-4
clone_size: many
cdr3_aa: CASSLAGAGLRAFF
cdr3_nt: TGTGCCAGCAGTTTAGCGGGTGCAGGGCTTAGGGCTTTCTTT

j_call: TRBJ1-1
d_call: TRBD1
v_call: TRBV10-3
clone_size: NA
cdr3_aa: CAIMAGGFSEAFF
cdr3_nt: TGTGCCATCATGGCAGGGGGCTTTTCTGAAGCTTTCTTT

j_call: TRBJ1-4
d_call: TRBD1
v_call: TRBV5-1
clone_size: NA
cdr3_aa: CASSQTGGDEKLFF
cdr3_nt: TGCGCCAGCAGCCAGACAGGGGGCGATGAAAAACTGTTTTTT

j_call: TRBJ2-2
d_call: TRBD2
v_call: TRBV18
clone_size: NA
cdr3_aa: CASSPPPSGSTGELFF
cdr3_nt: TGTGCCAGCTCCCCCCCCCCTAGCGGGAGCACCGGGGAGCTGTTTTTT

j_call: TRBJ2-2
d_call: TRBD2
v_call: TRBV15
clone_size: few
cdr3_aa: CATSRHRGLAGGRTGELFF
cdr3_nt: TGTGCCACCAGCAGACATCGGGGACTAGCGGGAGGACGTACCGGGGAGCTGTTTTTT

j_call: TRBJ2-7
d_call: NA
v_call: TRBV6-5
clone_size: many
cdr3_aa: CASSYSGIGIYEQYF
cdr3_nt: TGTGCCAGCAGTTACTCGGGGATAGGAATCTACGAGCAGTACTTC

j_call: TRBJ1-4
d_call: NA
v_call: TRBV12-3/TRBV12-4
clone_size: many
cdr3_aa: CASSLGGGGEKLFF
cdr3_nt: TGTGCCAGCAGTTTAGGAGGTGGTGGTGAAAAACTGTTTTTT

j_call: TRBJ2-3
d_call: NA
v_call: TRBV2
clone_size: NA
cdr3_aa: CASTPVVTDTQYF
cdr3_nt: TGTGCCAGCACACCGGTGGTCACAGATACGCAGTATTTT

j_call: TRBJ2-1
d_call: NA
v_call: TRBV6-1
clone_size: NA
cdr3_aa: CAITTGKLYNEQFF
cdr3_nt: TGTGCCATAACGACAGGCAAGTTGTACAATGAGCAGTTCTTC

j_call: TRBJ2-7
d_call: TRBD1
v_call: TRBV27
clone_size: many
cdr3_aa: CASSFYGTGSSYEQYF
cdr3_nt: TGTGCCAGCAGTTTTTACGGGACAGGGAGCTCCTACGAGCAGTACTTC

j_call: TRBJ2-7
d_call: NA
v_call: TRBV3-1
clone_size: many
cdr3_aa: CASSQGAALIGKQYF
cdr3_nt: TGTGCCAGCAGCCAAGGGGCAGCCCTCATTGGCAAGCAGTACTTC

j_call: TRBJ2-7
d_call: NA
v_call: TRBV4-1
clone_size: few
cdr3_aa: CASSPSAGQGGDEQYF
cdr3_nt: TGCGCCAGCAGCCCCTCCGCCGGGCAAGGGGGGGACGAGCAGTACTTC

j_call: TRBJ2-1
d_call: TRBD2
v_call: TRBV11-3
clone_size: few
cdr3_aa: CASSLGTSGRVNEQFF
cdr3_nt: TGTGCCAGCAGCTTAGGTACTAGCGGGAGAGTAAATGAGCAGTTCTTC

j_call: TRBJ2-1
d_call: NA
v_call: TRBV29-1
clone_size: NA
cdr3_aa: CSVVRQQNNEQFF
cdr3_nt: TGCAGCGTTGTCCGGCAACAGAACAATGAGCAGTTCTTC

j_call: TRBJ1-1
d_call: NA
v_call: TRBV15
clone_size: many
cdr3_aa: CATSREYRVGSKAFF
cdr3_nt: TGTGCCACCAGCAGAGAATACAGGGTAGGGTCTAAAGCTTTCTTT

j_call: TRBJ2-2
d_call: NA
v_call: TRBV28
clone_size: NA
cdr3_aa: CASRPGEVLGELFF
cdr3_nt: TGTGCCAGCAGACCGGGGGAGGTCCTCGGGGAGCTGTTTTTT

j_call: TRBJ2-7
d_call: TRBD2
v_call: TRBV20-1
clone_size: NA
cdr3_aa: CSARETSPRNEQYF
cdr3_nt: TGCAGTGCTAGAGAGACTAGCCCCCGGAACGAGCAGTACTTC

j_call: TRBJ1-2
d_call: NA
v_call: TRBV12-3/TRBV12-4
clone_size: many
cdr3_aa: CASNRLNYGYTF
cdr3_nt: TGTGCCAGCAATCGCCTTAACTATGGCTACACCTTC

j_call: TRBJ2-3
d_call: NA
v_call: TRBV7-9
clone_size: few
cdr3_aa: CASSLASSVSTDTQYF
cdr3_nt: TGTGCCAGCAGCCTAGCTAGCTCCGTGAGCACAGATACGCAGTATTTT

j_call: TRBJ2-7
d_call: TRBD1
v_call: TRBV20-1
clone_size: NA
cdr3_aa: CSARLTAGTGGAYEQYF
cdr3_nt: TGCAGTGCTAGACTTACCGCCGGGACAGGGGGCGCATACGAGCAGTACTTC

j_call: TRBJ2-7
d_call: NA
v_call: TRBV20-1
clone_size: few
cdr3_aa: CSASMGEWGSEQYF
cdr3_nt: TGCAGTGCTAGTATGGGGGAGTGGGGCTCCGAGCAGTACTTC

j_call: TRBJ2-1
d_call: NA
v_call: TRBV27
clone_size: NA
cdr3_aa: CASSSPQWASDEQFF
cdr3_nt: TGTGCCAGCAGTTCCCCCCAGTGGGCTTCGGATGAGCAGTTCTTC

j_call: TRBJ2-7
d_call: NA
v_call: TRBV7-2
clone_size: many
cdr3_aa: CASSLDGLNYEQYF
cdr3_nt: TGTGCCAGCAGCTTAGATGGACTTAACTACGAGCAGTACTTC

j_call: TRBJ1-3
d_call: TRBD1
v_call: TRBV7-9
clone_size: NA
cdr3_aa: CASRRVRDRGVAGNTIYF
cdr3_nt: TGTGCCAGCAGACGAGTCCGGGACAGGGGCGTCGCTGGAAACACCATATATTTT